These 20 T cell receptor beta chains were all obtained from the same sample, sequenced in a study of blood T cell repertoires in COVID-19. TCRdb's table, derived via immunoSEQ multiplex PCR, lists solely in-frame clones and lacks some. There are 100,000 to 110,000 clones in the sample; around nine tenths occur only once, and about 5% lies in the top ten. What was sequenced was peripheral blood. Source of these receptors: a human donor in a cohort sampled during active COVID-19.

The V and J genes are TRBV28 and TRBJ2-7; 11 nucleotides match TRBD2. Germline V CDR1 and CDR2: MDHEN, SYDVKM. With 2 bases clipped from V and 4 bases from J, the junction kept 4 bases outside the gene matches. The CDR3 covers 15 residues. The CDR3, as DNA: TGTGCCAGCAGTTTAACTCTAGCGGGAGGTTACGAGCAGTACTTC. Protein product: CASSLTLAGGYEQYF.

V and J are TRBV10-2 and TRBJ2-7; TRBD1 matches 9 bases. This CDR3 has 18 amino acids. From germline, CDR1 is WSHSY and CDR2 SAAADI. V lost 2 bases, J lost 1 base, and 12 bases stayed unmatched. The CDR3 DNA sequence: TGCGCCAGCAGTGAGCCATCAACCGGGACAGGGAAGTCCTACGAGCAGTACTTC. Residues: CASSEPSTGTGKSYEQYF.

The chain combines TRBV5-1 with TRBJ1-5; D gene unclear. The CDR3 sequence is 14 residues long. Germline V lookup: CDR1 SGHRS, CDR2 YFSETQ. Trimming took 1 base from V and 1 from J, leaving 6 bases between them. DNA of the CDR3: TGCGCCAGCAGCTTGTCGGGAAGCAATCAGCCCCAGCATTTT. It is translated as CASSLSGSNQPQHF.

The rearrangement links TRBV7-6 to TRBJ2-7; D possibly corresponds to TRBD2 (5 bases). The germline gives CDR1 SGHVS, CDR2 FNYEAQ. V lost 6 bases and J lost 5, with 20 bases in between. This CDR3 spans 15 amino acids. In nucleotides, the CDR3 is TGTGCCAGCAGTCGTCTCTTCGGGGAAAGGAACGAGCAGTACTTC. This encodes CASSRLFGERNEQYF.

The chain links TRBV28 to TRBJ2-3; 15 bases align to TRBD2. The germline V gene encodes CDR1 MDHEN and CDR2 SYDVKM. This CDR3 region has 15 residues. The trim removed 6 bases at V and 3 bases at J, leaving 1 base unmatched. In DNA form, the CDR3 reads TGTGCCAGCAGGGGACTAGCGGGAGGTACAGATACGCAGTATTTT. Encoded protein: CASRGLAGGTDTQYF.

The rearrangement links TRBV15 to TRBJ2-5; 10 bases align to TRBD2. The CDR3 covers 18 residues. In germline, CDR1 is LNHNV, CDR2 YYDKDF (reference sequence). The V and J ends lost 0 bases and 2 bases, in that order; junction bases with no gene match: 9. For the CDR3, the DNA is TGTGCCACCAGCAGAGAGGAAGCGGGAGGGAGATTTCAAGAGACCCAGTACTTC. It codes for CATSREEAGGRFQETQYF.

The chain combines TRBV6-5 with TRBJ1-2; D perhaps matches TRBD1 (6 bases). The ends were cut back, 6 bases at V and 4 bases at J, with 15 bases in the middle. CDR1 MNHEY and CDR2 SVGAGI come from the germline V gene. The CDR3 length is 14 residues. DNA for the CDR3: TGTGCCAGCAGACCTGACAGGCGGGCCTATGGCTACACCTTC. It is translated as CASRPDRRAYGYTF.

The chain employs TRBV7-2 and TRBJ2-3; D is unresolved. The CDR3 loop spans 11 amino acids. The germline CDR1 and CDR2 sequences are SGHTA and FQGNSA. The CDR3 protein is CAVADSNTQYF. CDR3 DNA: TGTGCTGTAGCAGATTCAAATACGCAGTATTTT.

The chain recombines TRBV11-1 with TRBJ2-1; 7 positions match TRBD1. The V and J ends lost 3 bases and 1 base, in that order; junction bases with no gene match: 6. Germline CDR1 reads SGHAT; CDR2 reads FQDESV (reference sequence). The CDR3 totals 16 residues. In DNA form, the CDR3 reads TGTGCCAGCAGCTTTCGACGGGACAGATCCTACAATGAGCAGTTCTTC. Translation: CASSFRRDRSYNEQFF. Looking up the rest from reference TRBV11-1 and TRBJ2-1 gives the full variable domain: EAEVAQSPRYKITEKSQAVAFWCDPISGHATLYWYRQILGQGPELLVQFQDESVVDDSQLPKDRFSAERLKGVDSTLKIQPAELGDSAMYLCASSFRRDRSYNEQFFGPGTRLTVL.

This clone was seen more than once but under ten times. The chain employs TRBV3-1 (or the pseudogene TRBV3-2) and TRBJ1-2, with D possibly TRBD1 on 6 matching bases. Trimming took off 3 bases at V and 6 bases at J, with 17 bases between the two ends. The CDR3 spans 15 residues. Germline V gene sequence: CDR1 LGHDT, CDR2 YNNKEL (reference sequence). This chain's CDR3 is CASSQQNRVKNGYTF. Written as DNA, the CDR3 is TGTGCCAGCAGCCAGCAAAACAGGGTGAAAAATGGCTACACCTTC.

The chain joins TRBV4-2 to TRBJ2-7; no definite D call. The V end lost 1 base, the J end lost 6 bases, and 7 bases lay between the germline ends. The CDR3 extends over 12 amino acids. Germline loops: CDR1 LGHNA, CDR2 YNFKEQ. CDR3 in amino acids: CASSQARGEQYF. CDR3 DNA: TGTGCCAGCAGCCAAGCCCGCGGCGAGCAGTACTTC.

The V call is TRBV30, the J call TRBJ1-4; D is perhaps TRBD1 (6 bases). The CDR3 contains 13 residues. The germline V and J ends were trimmed by 3 bases and 4 bases, with 9 bases remaining between them. Germline V gene sequence: CDR1 GTSNPN, CDR2 SVGIG (reference sequence). CDR3 nucleotides: TGTGCCTGGAGCAGGGGCAATAATGAAAAACTGTTTTTT. Amino acid sequence: CAWSRGNNEKLFF.

The chain recombines TRBV7-9 with TRBJ1-5; tentative D call: TRBD1 (6 bases). The CDR3 runs to 15 residues. Germline CDR1 and CDR2: SEHNR and FQNEAQ (reference sequence). Trimming removed 1 base at V and 7 bases at J, with 14 bases between. CDR3 in amino acids: CASSLGSGDNQPQHF. The CDR3, as DNA: TGTGCCAGCAGCTTAGGGTCAGGGGATAACCAGCCCCAGCATTTT.

This clone was detected only a few times. This chain joins TRBV7-2 and TRBJ2-2; D is unclear. Germline assignment: CDR1 SGHTA and CDR2 FQGNSA. V lost 4 bases to trimming and J lost 5 bases, with 11 bases between them. There are 14 residues in the CDR3. CDR3 sequence (DNA): TGTGCCAGCAGCTCTACTACCGCGACCGGGGAGCTGTTTTTT. Translating it yields CASSSTTATGELFF.

The V call is TRBV6-5, the J call TRBJ1-2; no reliable D call. Germline V gene lookup returns CDR1 MNHEY and CDR2 SVGAGI. The V end lost 5 bases, the J end lost 8 bases, and 15 bases lay between the germline ends. The CDR3 extends over 13 amino acids. The CDR3 loop reads CASSRERGAGYTF. Here the CDR3 DNA reads TGTGCCAGCAGTAGGGAACGGGGAGCGGGCTACACCTTC.

The chain is built from TRBV5-4 and TRBJ2-5; possible D gene TRBD1, 6 bases. Germline V CDR1 and CDR2: SGHNT, YYREEE (reference sequence). This CDR3 is built from 15 residues. V lost 0 bases to trimming and J lost 1 base, with 10 bases between them. The CDR3 sequence: CASSLGTDTQETQYF. The CDR3 DNA is TGTGCCAGCAGCTTGGGGACAGATACCCAAGAGACCCAGTACTTC.

This rearrangement joins TRBV19 to TRBJ2-7, with a weak D call TRBD1 (5 bases). V was shortened by 4 bases and J by 2 bases, with 9 bases between the two germline ends. Germline CDR1 and CDR2: LNHDA and SQIVND (reference sequence). The CDR3 runs 13 residues. Here the CDR3 reads CASSTQTAYEQYF. CDR3 in DNA: TGTGCCAGTAGTACTCAGACAGCCTACGAGCAGTACTTC. Based on the CDR3 plus reference TRBV19 and TRBJ2-7, the full variable domain is DGGITQSPKYLFRKEGQNVTLSCEQNLNHDAMYWYRQDPGQGLRLIYYSQIVNDFQKGDIAEGYSVSREKKESFPLTVTSAQKNPTAFYLCASSTQTAYEQYFGPGTRLTVT.

This chain joins TRBV5-4 and TRBJ2-7; 7 bases line up with TRBD1. In germline, CDR1 is SGHNT, CDR2 YYREEE (reference sequence). Trimming took 9 bases from V and 6 from J; bases not matched to a gene: 12. CDR3 size: 13 residues. The CDR3 DNA follows: TGTGCCACCACCACAGGGGCCGCACTCGAGCAGTACTTC. Its protein is CATTTGAALEQYF.

This chain connects TRBV6-5 to TRBJ1-3, with D maybe TRBD1 (5 bases). Germline V lookup: CDR1 MNHEY, CDR2 SVGAGI. The CDR3 consists of 15 residues. Trimming removed 5 bases from V and 8 bases from J, with 19 bases in between. The chain's CDR3 is CASSQVGGSTDTIYF. The DNA of the CDR3 is TGTGCCAGCAGTCAGGTGGGGGGGAGTACGGACACCATATATTTT.

This clone has a single count. The chain employs TRBV6-5 and TRBJ2-2; no definite D call. The CDR3 sequence is 13 residues long. V gave up 4 bases and J gave up 3 bases, with 6 bases separating them. CDR1 is MNHEY and CDR2 is SVGAGI in the germline V gene. The CDR3 here is CASSFQDTGELFF. The DNA for the CDR3 is TGTGCCAGCAGTTTTCAGGACACCGGGGAGCTGTTTTTT.